The 3 T cell receptor beta chains given below trace back to one sample, sequenced in a study of T-cell reconstitution after alpha-beta-depleted transplantation in children. Unique molecular identifiers were used to barcode this TCRbeta library. TCRdb processed the PCR reads anew with MiXCR; each CDR3 protein has one entry. The sample carries hundreds of thousands of distinct CDR3 sequences, just under 8.5% recorded once. Sequencing was performed on PBMCs, mostly from graft donor cells, taken 180 days after TCRalphabeta/CD19-depleted stem cell transplant. The source is a male patient under 18 who had a stem cell transplant for acute lymphoblastic leukemia, so the T cells may come from the graft donor.

At least ten counts were recorded for this clonotype. This chain connects TRBV28 to TRBJ2-7; D remains unclear. V gave up 3 bases and J gave up 0 bases, with 12 bases separating them. The CDR3 is 15 amino acids. The germline V gene encodes CDR1 MDHEN and CDR2 SYDVKM. CDR3 region: CASSFRGRRSYEQYF. Here the CDR3 DNA reads TGTGCCAGCAGTTTCCGCGGCCGACGCTCCTACGAGCAGTACTTC.

There are many counts of this clonotype. V gene TRBV4-1 combines with J gene TRBJ2-2; D tentatively reads TRBD1 or TRBD2 (5 bases each). V was clipped by 3 bases and J by 4 bases, with 12 bases between them. Germline V gene data show CDR1 as MGHRA and CDR2 as YSYEKL. The CDR3 runs 15 residues. The CDR3 region is CASSQGRSGTGELFF. CDR3 bases: TGCGCCAGCAGCCAGGGACGCTCGGGCACCGGGGAGCTGTTTTTT.

Ten or more counts support this clonotype. The chain has TRBV6-2 or TRBV6-3 and TRBJ1-2, with D possibly matching TRBD1 (5 bases). The germline gives CDR1 MNHEY, CDR2 SVGEGT. The CDR3 covers 16 residues. Trimming took 4 bases from V and 7 from J, leaving 22 bases between them. The CDR3 protein is CASSSPLGGISSGYTF. The CDR3 DNA sequence: TGTGCCAGCAGTTCACCACTCGGGGGAATCTCTAGTGGCTACACCTTC.